The 24 T cell receptor beta chains below come from one sample, sequenced in a study of cytomegalovirus exposure and HLA in healthy donors. Sequencing was performed with immunoSEQ multiplex PCR; in TCRdb, only in-frame clones are kept and a portion is missing. The table shows over 150,000 clones, with 91% occurring only once. Sequencing was carried out using PBMCs. These receptor sequences come from a woman aged 18-30 years in good health and CMV-seropositive.

The chain joins TRBV4-3 to TRBJ1-5, with TRBD1 as a possible D gene (6 bases). CDR1 is LGHNA, CDR2 YSLEER, per germline. Trimming took 0 bases from V and 11 from J, leaving 20 bases between them. The length of the CDR3 is 16 residues. CDR3 residues: CASSQDYRAPAMAQHF. As DNA, the CDR3 is TGCGCCAGCAGCCAAGACTACAGGGCGCCCGCAATGGCCCAGCATTTT.

V gene TRBV6-1 combines with J gene TRBJ2-7; 10 bases match TRBD1. V gave up 8 bases and J gave up 2 bases; unmatched junction bases: 6. Germline V CDR1 and CDR2: MNHNS, SASEGT. This CDR3 contains 14 residues. Written as DNA, the CDR3 is TGTGCCAGCCGGGGGACAGGGGCCACCTACGAGCAGTACTTC. It encodes CASRGTGATYEQYF.

This clone has only one observation. V gene TRBV10-3 combines with J gene TRBJ2-2; 10 bases are shared with TRBD2. V trimming: 6 bases; J trimming: 7 bases; junction bases outside the gene matches: 5. Germline V gene data show CDR1 as ENHRY and CDR2 as SYGVKD. This CDR3 is built from 14 residues. CDR3 loop: CAISGTSAIGELFF. CDR3 in DNA: TGTGCCATCAGCGGGACTAGCGCAATCGGGGAGCTGTTTTTT.

J is TRBJ2-3 and V is TRBV9, with TRBD1 matching over 8 bases. J lost 6 bases, V lost 3 bases, and 9 bases had no gene match. The CDR3 length is 15 residues. Germline assignment: CDR1 SGDLS and CDR2 YYNGEE. CDR3 in DNA: TGTGCCAGCAGCGCGTCAGGGGGCATGAGGGATACGCAGTATTTT. Its translation: CASSASGGMRDTQYF.

The V call is TRBV5-1, the J call TRBJ1-4; no reliable D call. This CDR3 spans 13 amino acids. Trimming took off 2 bases at V and 8 bases at J, with 10 bases between the two ends. Germline CDR1 and CDR2: SGHRS and YFSETQ. CDR3 amino acids: CASSLTEGEKLFF. The CDR3 DNA reads TGCGCCAGCAGCTTAACAGAGGGAGAAAAACTGTTTTTT.

The chain has TRBV5-4 and TRBJ2-7, with TRBD1 matching 8 bases. The CDR3 runs 12 residues. V was pared by 4 bases and J by 7 bases, with 4 bases of the junction left unmatched. From germline, CDR1 is SGHNT and CDR2 YYREEE (reference sequence). CDR3 nucleotide sequence: TGTGCCAGCAGCCTACAGGGGGGTGAGCAGTACTTC. Amino acids: CASSLQGGEQYF.

This clone was seen more than once but under ten times. This chain connects TRBV27 to TRBJ2-7, with D perhaps matching TRBD1 (6 bases). The CDR3 covers 12 residues. V was trimmed by 5 bases and J by 6 bases, leaving 11 bases between them. Germline V gene data show CDR1 as MNHEY and CDR2 as SMNVEV (reference sequence). CDR3 loop: CASSPQGSEQYF. CDR3 in DNA: TGTGCCAGCAGTCCACAGGGATCCGAGCAGTACTTC.

The rearrangement uses TRBV28 and TRBJ1-5; D call uncertain. The CDR3 contains 10 residues. Germline CDR1 MDHEN, CDR2 SYDVKM. V gave up 4 bases and J gave up 10 bases, with 5 bases separating them. CDR3 sequence reads: CASSSSPQHF. CDR3 nucleotides: TGTGCCAGCAGTTCGAGTCCCCAGCATTTT. Supplemented by reference TRBV28 and TRBJ1-5, the full variable domain reads DVKVTQSSRYLVKRTGEKVFLECVQDMDHENMFWYRQDPGLGLRLIYFSYDVKMKEKGDIPEGYSVSREKKERFSLILESASTNQTSMYLCASSSSPQHFGDGTRLSIL.

The chain is built from TRBV6-5 and TRBJ2-2; D perhaps matches TRBD2 (6 bases). CDR1 is MNHEY, CDR2 SVGAGI, per germline. The CDR3 totals 13 residues. Trimming took 5 bases from V and 5 from J, leaving 9 bases between them. CDR3 sequence: CASSRGVTGELFF. The CDR3 DNA reads TGTGCCAGCAGTCGCGGGGTGACCGGGGAGCTGTTTTTT.

The V call is TRBV5-6, the J call TRBJ2-4, with a possible D match to TRBD1 (5 bases). V shed 0 bases and J shed 10 bases, with 20 bases lying between them. This CDR3 spans 16 amino acids. The germline V gene has CDR1 SGHDT and CDR2 YYEEEE. CDR3 sequence (DNA): TGTGCCAGCAGCTTGGGACAGCGTAACAGAGGTGGGATTCAGTACTTC. Translated: CASSLGQRNRGGIQYF.

The V gene is TRBV6-4, the J gene TRBJ1-2, with 8 positions matching TRBD1. Trimming cost V 6 bases and J 8 bases; bases outside gene matches: 8. Germline loops: CDR1 MRHNA, CDR2 SNTAGT. This CDR3 is built from 13 residues. CDR3 sequence: CASSHRGGGGYTF. The CDR3 DNA sequence: TGTGCCAGCAGCCACAGGGGGGGCGGAGGCTACACCTTC.

CDR3 coding DNA: TGTGCCAGCAGTTTAAACGGGTACCGCACAGATACGCAGTATTTT. It yields the protein CASSLNGYRTDTQYF. The chain carries TRBV28 and TRBJ2-3; no clear D. V lost 2 bases and J lost 1, with 10 bases in between. Germline V gene sequence: CDR1 MDHEN, CDR2 SYDVKM. This CDR3 is 15 amino acids long. Full variable domain (outside the CDR3, taken from reference TRBV28 and TRBJ2-3): DVKVTQSSRYLVKRTGEKVFLECVQDMDHENMFWYRQDPGLGLRLIYFSYDVKMKEKGDIPEGYSVSREKKERFSLILESASTNQTSMYLCASSLNGYRTDTQYFGPGTRLTVL.

This sequence joins TRBV28 and TRBJ2-7, with 9 bases fitting TRBD1. This CDR3 has 15 residues. Germline CDR1 MDHEN, CDR2 SYDVKM. The trim removed 4 bases at V and 3 bases at J, leaving 7 bases unmatched. CDR3: CASSSPGQGDYEQYF. The CDR3 DNA reads TGTGCCAGCAGTTCCCCGGGACAGGGAGACTACGAGCAGTACTTC.

This clone was recorded once. This chain joins TRBV7-9 and TRBJ2-7; 8 bases match TRBD1. J gave up 5 bases and V 1 base, and 7 bases lay outside the gene matches. The CDR3 extends over 15 amino acids. The germline CDR1 and CDR2 sequences are SEHNR and FQNEAQ (reference sequence). The CDR3 reads CASSLDGARGHEQYF. CDR3 in DNA: TGTGCCAGCAGCTTAGATGGCGCCAGGGGGCACGAGCAGTACTTC.

V gene TRBV6-5 combines with J gene TRBJ2-1; TRBD1 matches at 9 bases. Trimming cost V 5 bases and J 7 bases; bases outside gene matches: 9. The CDR3 covers 15 residues. Germline values: CDR1 MNHEY, CDR2 SVGAGI. The CDR3 spells CASSISGTGRNEQFF. For the CDR3, the DNA is TGTGCCAGCAGTATCTCCGGGACAGGGAGGAATGAGCAGTTCTTC.

V is TRBV19 and J is TRBJ2-1; D is uncertain. Germline CDR1 reads LNHDA; CDR2 reads SQIVND (reference sequence). The V gene lost 8 bases and the J gene lost 3 bases, with 8 bases spanning the gap. The CDR3 sequence is 12 residues long. CDR3 loop: CASAEVYNEQFF. The CDR3 DNA follows: TGTGCCAGTGCCGAGGTCTACAATGAGCAGTTCTTC.

The V and J genes are TRBV9 and TRBJ2-2, with 8 nucleotides matching TRBD1. CDR3 length equals 16 residues. CDR1 and CDR2 from the germline V gene are SGDLS and YYNGEE. Trimming at V came to 0 bases and at J to 4 bases, leaving 5 bases not matched to a gene. The CDR3 is CASSVGQGAATGELFF. The CDR3 coding sequence is TGTGCCAGCAGCGTAGGCCAGGGGGCGGCCACCGGGGAGCTGTTTTTT. The variable domain in full, with the rest retrieved from reference TRBV9 and TRBJ2-2, is DSGVTQTPKHLITATGQRVTLRCSPRSGDLSVYWYQQSLDQGLQFLIQYYNGEERAKGNILERFSAQQFPDLHSELNLSSLELGDSALYFCASSVGQGAATGELFFGEGSRLTVL.

The CDR3 DNA reads as TGTGCCATCAGTCCATCCGACTCTGGAGAGCGGGGGGGCAGGTACCAAGAGACCCAGTACTTC. Amino acids: CAISPSDSGERGGRYQETQYF. The chain uses TRBV10-3 and TRBJ2-5; 10 bases are shared with TRBD2. The CDR3 spans 21 residues. J lost 0 bases, V lost 5 bases, and 21 bases had no gene match. The germline V gene encodes CDR1 ENHRY and CDR2 SYGVKD.

V and J are TRBV4-3 and TRBJ2-6; unclear D gene. Deletions cut 0 bases from V and 2 bases from J, with 8 bases between. Germline CDR1 reads LGHNA; CDR2 reads YSLEER. The CDR3 extends over 16 amino acids. CDR3 coding DNA: TGCGCCAGCAGCCAAGACCACGGTGCTGGGGCCAACGTCCTGACTTTC. This codes for CASSQDHGAGANVLTF.

This chain uses TRBV5-1 with TRBJ1-5; TRBD1 might be the D (5 bases). The V end lost 0 bases, the J end lost 0 bases, and 13 bases lay between the germline ends. Germline lookup yields CDR1 SGHRS and CDR2 YFSETQ. CDR3 length equals 17 residues. The CDR3 protein is CASSLGSGPYSNQPQHF. The CDR3 nucleotides read TGCGCCAGCAGCTTGGGATCAGGGCCGTATAGCAATCAGCCCCAGCATTTT.

In its sample, this clone was seen once. V and J are TRBV10-2 and TRBJ2-1; 9 bases align to TRBD2. The CDR3 has 14 amino acids. Germline V gene data show CDR1 as WSHSY and CDR2 as SAAADI. Losses at the gene ends were 6 bases for V and 7 bases for J; bases not matched to a gene: 7. CDR3 sequence (DNA): TGCGCCAGCAGGGTAGCGGGAGCCACGAATGAGCAGTTCTTC. Translation: CASRVAGATNEQFF.

The genes are TRBV6-1 and TRBJ2-1; 10 bases are shared with TRBD2. The V segment lost 3 bases and the J segment 0 bases; nucleotides outside the gene matches: 5. This CDR3 is built from 17 residues. Per germline, CDR1 MNHNS and CDR2 SASEGT. This chain's CDR3 is CASSDGTSARSYNEQFF. The CDR3 DNA follows: TGTGCCAGCAGTGACGGGACTAGCGCGCGCTCCTACAATGAGCAGTTCTTC.

The chain employs TRBV4-3 and TRBJ2-7; D gene uncertain. Germline lookup yields CDR1 LGHNA and CDR2 YSLEER. This CDR3 comprises 14 residues. Trimming pared 4 bases from V and 2 bases from J, leaving 12 bases between. The CDR3 DNA reads as TGCGCCAGCAGCCTGACAAAAACAACCTACGAGCAGTACTTC. Amino acid sequence: CASSLTKTTYEQYF.

V gene TRBV4-1 combines with J gene TRBJ2-1; no definite D call. Germline loops: CDR1 MGHRA, CDR2 YSYEKL. Trimming shortened V by 1 base and J by 6 bases, and 13 bases separated the two germline ends. The CDR3 is made up of 15 amino acids. The CDR3 bases are TGCGCCAGCAGCCAAGTGACTGAATCGCTCAATGAGCAGTTCTTC. This codes for CASSQVTESLNEQFF.